These T cell receptor beta chains were read from a single sample in a study of cytomegalovirus exposure and HLA in healthy donors. TCRdb's table, derived via immunoSEQ multiplex PCR, lists solely in-frame clones and lacks some. The sample shows about 160,000 clones, 75% to 90% of them seen only once. Input material: PBMCs. The source of these receptors is a man aged 25 to 45 in good health and CMV-seronegative. Each CDR3 is given with its conserved first and last residue. The D gene is left open where the match is weak. Rows give clone size only sometimes, using once, few, many, or a class for an expanded clone.

j_call: TRBJ2-1
clone_size: few
v_call: TRBV29-1
d_call: .
cdr3_aa: CSVEVLARSYYNEQFF
cdr3_nt: TGCAGCGTTGAAGTGCTAGCGAGATCATACTACAATGAGCAGTTCTTC

j_call: TRBJ1-4
clone_size: .
v_call: TRBV19
d_call: .
cdr3_aa: CASSPRQYNEKLFF
cdr3_nt: TGTGCCAGTAGTCCCCGACAGTATAATGAAAAACTGTTTTTT

j_call: TRBJ2-4
clone_size: .
v_call: TRBV10-1
d_call: .
cdr3_aa: CASSESRPTALAKNIQYF
cdr3_nt: TGCGCCAGCAGTGAGTCGCGCCCCACAGCATTAGCCAAAAACATTCAGTACTTC

j_call: TRBJ2-2
clone_size: .
v_call: TRBV18
d_call: .
cdr3_aa: CASSPKAAGELFF
cdr3_nt: TGTGCCAGCTCACCAAAGGCGGCCGGGGAGCTGTTTTTT

j_call: TRBJ2-3
clone_size: once
v_call: TRBV27
d_call: .
cdr3_aa: CASSLGRGPITDTQYF
cdr3_nt: TGTGCCAGCAGTTTGGGGCGGGGGCCCATCACAGATACGCAGTATTTT

j_call: TRBJ2-1
clone_size: .
v_call: TRBV30
d_call: TRBD1
cdr3_aa: CAWISRGPFNEQFF
cdr3_nt: TGTGCCTGGATAAGCAGGGGGCCCTTCAATGAGCAGTTCTTC

j_call: TRBJ1-1
clone_size: few
v_call: TRBV19
d_call: .
cdr3_aa: CASSRGWTEAFF
cdr3_nt: TGTGCCAGTAGTCGAGGCTGGACTGAAGCTTTCTTT

j_call: TRBJ2-3
clone_size: .
v_call: TRBV30
d_call: TRBD2
cdr3_aa: CAWSGAGATDTQYF
cdr3_nt: TGTGCCTGGAGCGGAGCGGGAGCAACAGATACGCAGTATTTT

j_call: TRBJ2-3
clone_size: .
v_call: TRBV4-2
d_call: .
cdr3_aa: CASSQDGSVATDTQYF
cdr3_nt: TGTGCCAGCAGCCAAGACGGGTCAGTTGCCACAGATACGCAGTATTTT

j_call: TRBJ1-3
clone_size: .
v_call: TRBV5-1
d_call: .
cdr3_aa: CAISATDTGGNTIYF
cdr3_nt: TGCGCCATCAGCGCGACCGATACAGGTGGAAACACCATATATTTT